Below are 24 T cell receptor beta chains sequenced from a single sample in a study of CXCR3-negative and CXCR3-positive naive CD8 T cells. The TRB cDNA libraries were prepared by 5' RACE with UMI labels. TCRdb re-called the 5' RACE reads, yielding one record per CDR3 amino acid sequence without DNA. The table for this sample gives 100,000 to 150,000 distinct CDR3 sequences. Sequenced material: naive CXCR3- CD8+ T cells from blood. The sample's subset: CD45RO-CCR7+CD27+CD95- naive CD8+ T cells lacking CXCR3 (TNR3-). Receptors were obtained from a human donor in good health. Some clones in this sample may be carry-over from other donors' samples.

The gene calls are TRBV29-1 and TRBJ2-7. The CDR3 length is 12 residues. Germline V gene sequence: CDR1 SQVTM, CDR2 ANQGSEA. CDR3: CSVDVADYEQYF.

The rearrangement links TRBV5-6 to TRBJ2-1. Germline CDR1 SGHDT, CDR2 YYEEEE. This CDR3 has 14 amino acids. The CDR3 spells CASSLVQNNNEQFF.

The J gene is TRBJ2-2, the V gene TRBV2; TCRdb returns TRBD1, unconfirmable since there is no DNA. Germline CDR1 is SNHLY and CDR2 is FYNNEI. This CDR3 comprises 14 residues. The CDR3 sequence: CASSVGQGAGELFF.

The rearrangement uses TRBV4-1 and TRBJ1-1. Germline assignment: CDR1 MGHRA and CDR2 YSYEKL. The CDR3 loop spans 15 amino acids. The CDR3 reads CASSQEGLGRTEAFF.

V and J are TRBV7-6 and TRBJ2-7; with no DNA, the TCRdb D assignment of TRBD1 cannot be verified. The CDR3 contains 12 residues. Germline V lookup: CDR1 SGHVS, CDR2 FNYEAQ. The CDR3 sequence is CASSPGGSQQYF.

V is TRBV29-1 and J is TRBJ1-1. Germline assignment: CDR1 SQVTM and CDR2 ANQGSEA. The CDR3 loop spans 12 amino acids. The CDR3 spells CSVDTGTTEAFF.

V gene TRBV5-1 combines with J gene TRBJ2-1. This CDR3 comprises 16 residues. From germline, CDR1 is SGHRS and CDR2 YFSETQ. The CDR3 here is CASSLGVRGSYNEQFF.

This sequence joins TRBV4-3 and TRBJ2-7. Germline values: CDR1 LGHNA, CDR2 YSLEER. The CDR3 has 15 amino acids. CDR3 sequence reads: CASSHSGQEGSEQYF.

The rearrangement links TRBV29-1 to TRBJ2-7. The CDR3 is 11 amino acids. Germline CDR1 SQVTM, CDR2 ANQGSEA. CDR3: CSVGEFYEQYF.

This chain links TRBV7-4 with TRBJ2-5; TCRdb picks TRBD1, but there is no DNA to check that call. Per germline, CDR1 SGHVT and CDR2 SQSDAQ. This CDR3 region has 16 residues. The CDR3 sequence is CASSCRRGRLEETQYF.

The chain recombines TRBV2 with TRBJ2-1; TCRdb outputs TRBD2, but without DNA this stays unchecked. This CDR3 contains 14 residues. Per germline, CDR1 SNHLY and CDR2 FYNNEI. The chain's CDR3 is CASSWLAGDNEQFF.

The chain uses TRBV7-9 and TRBJ2-5; checking the TCRdb D call of TRBD1 is not possible without DNA. Germline V gene lookup returns CDR1 SEHNR and CDR2 FQNEAQ (reference sequence). The CDR3 is 15 residues long. The chain's CDR3 is CASSGLDEGQETQYF. Combining the CDR3 with reference TRBV7-9 and TRBJ2-5 gives the whole variable domain DTGVSQNPRHKITKRGQNVTFRCDPISEHNRLYWYRQTLGQGPEFLTYFQNEAQLEKSRLLSDRFSAERPKGSFSTLEIQRTEQGDSAMYLCASSGLDEGQETQYFGPGTRLLVL.

This chain links TRBV29-1 with TRBJ2-7; TCRdb's D call, TRBD2, is unchecked because there is no DNA. This CDR3 is built from 13 residues. Germline CDR1 and CDR2: SQVTM and ANQGSEA. CDR3 sequence: CSVAMVAGNEQYF.

This sequence joins TRBV6-1 and TRBJ1-1. The V gene's germline CDR1 is MNHNS and CDR2 SASEGT. The CDR3 runs to 12 residues. CDR3 sequence reads: CASGPFGTEAFF.

The chain uses TRBV7-9 and TRBJ1-1; TCRdb indicates TRBD1, and absent DNA this call remains unverified. The CDR3 loop spans 14 amino acids. Germline CDR1 is SEHNR and CDR2 is FQNEAQ (reference sequence). The CDR3 sequence: CASSPPTGTTEAFF.

The chain uses TRBV29-1 and TRBJ2-1. Germline V lookup: CDR1 SQVTM, CDR2 ANQGSEA. CDR3 length: 17 amino acids. The chain's CDR3 is CSVELPIRGFSYNEQFF.

The rearrangement links TRBV28 to TRBJ2-5; the D call of TRBD2 rests on TCRdb alone, since no DNA is present to check it. The germline gives CDR1 MDHEN, CDR2 SYDVKM. The CDR3 covers 16 residues. CDR3 residues: CASSPLSPSGGETQYF.

This chain connects TRBV4-2 to TRBJ1-1. The germline gives CDR1 LGHNA, CDR2 YNFKEQ. This CDR3 comprises 12 residues. This CDR3 is CASSQDSQQAFF.

V and J are TRBV7-6 and TRBJ2-7; absent DNA, TCRdb's TRBD1 call cannot be checked. Per germline, CDR1 SGHVS and CDR2 FNYEAQ. The CDR3 is 14 residues long. The CDR3 region is CASSPMGESYEQYF.

The chain couples TRBV4-2 to TRBJ1-1; TCRdb reports TRBD1, a call that lacks DNA to check it against. CDR1 and CDR2 from the germline V gene are LGHNA and YNFKEQ. This CDR3 region has 14 residues. The CDR3 here is CASSSGQGNTEAFF.

CDR3 sequence reads: CASSLDSVIRGTEAFF. The chain joins TRBV12-3 or TRBV12-4 to TRBJ1-1; the D call from TCRdb, TRBD1, cannot be confirmed without DNA. This CDR3 region has 16 residues.

The CDR3 sequence is CASSQGPSGYYEQYF. V gene TRBV4-3 combines with J gene TRBJ2-7; with no DNA, the TCRdb D assignment of TRBD2 cannot be verified. The CDR3 sequence is 15 residues long. Germline V gene data show CDR1 as LGHNA and CDR2 as YSLEER.

The chain combines TRBV6-2 or TRBV6-3 with TRBJ2-1. Germline CDR1 reads MNHEY; CDR2 reads SVGEGT. The CDR3 contains 11 residues. CDR3: CASRVYNEQFF.

This chain joins TRBV29-1 and TRBJ2-1. CDR3 size: 15 residues. Germline-derived CDR1 and CDR2 are SQVTM and ANQGSEA. Here the CDR3 reads CSVEDPAALYNEQFF.